This is a list of T cell receptor beta chains from one sample in a study of T cells in Graves' hyperthyroidism and ophthalmopathy. A single record per CDR3 protein comes from TCRdb applying MiXCR to the multiplex PCR reads. The data hold fewer than 700,000 distinct CDR3 sequences, with over 15% observed a single time. The specimen was blood. These receptors all stem from a woman aged 18-35 years with Graves' ophthalmopathy. CDR3s include the opening cysteine and the closing phenylalanine or tryptophan. D genes are given only for firm matches. Clone size appears in some rows only: once, few, many, or a class for an expanded clone.

V gene: TRBV5-4
J gene: TRBJ2-1
D gene: .
clone size: .
CDR3 protein: CAGSLGPRAEQFF
CDR3 DNA: TGTGCCGGCAGCTTGGGGCCCAGGGCTGAGCAGTTCTTC

V gene: TRBV4-2
J gene: TRBJ2-7
D gene: TRBD1
clone size: many
CDR3 protein: CASSQDRATGGEEQYF
CDR3 DNA: TGTGCCAGCAGCCAAGACCGGGCGACAGGGGGGGAAGAGCAGTACTTC

V gene: TRBV30
J gene: TRBJ1-4
D gene: .
clone size: .
CDR3 protein: CAWGNEKLFF
CDR3 DNA: TGTGCCTGGGGTAATGAAAAACTGTTTTTT

V gene: TRBV20-1
J gene: TRBJ2-7
D gene: .
clone size: .
CDR3 protein: CSAPGPGWGGYEQYF
CDR3 DNA: TGCAGTGCTCCGGGGCCGGGGTGGGGAGGCTACGAGCAGTACTTC

V gene: TRBV6-5
J gene: TRBJ1-5
D gene: .
clone size: many
CDR3 protein: CASSYSPPGSNQPQHF
CDR3 DNA: TGTGCCAGCAGTTACTCGCCTCCAGGGAGCAATCAGCCCCAGCATTTT

V gene: TRBV28
J gene: TRBJ2-2
D gene: .
clone size: few
CDR3 protein: CASSSGPRNTGELFF
CDR3 DNA: TGTGCCAGCAGTTCGGGACCCCGGAACACCGGGGAGCTGTTTTTT

V gene: TRBV29-1
J gene: TRBJ1-3
D gene: .
clone size: few
CDR3 protein: CSVAVDRGPGNTIYF
CDR3 DNA: TGCAGCGTCGCCGTGGACAGAGGCCCTGGAAACACCATATATTTT

V gene: TRBV19
J gene: TRBJ2-1
D gene: TRBD2
clone size: .
CDR3 protein: CASSMRTSLIDEQFF
CDR3 DNA: TGTGCCAGTAGTATGAGGACTAGTCTAATCGATGAGCAGTTCTTC

V gene: TRBV28
J gene: TRBJ2-5
D gene: .
clone size: many
CDR3 protein: CASSPLRQGGGETQYF
CDR3 DNA: TGTGCCAGCAGTCCCCTTAGACAGGGAGGTGGAGAGACCCAGTACTTC

V gene: TRBV20-1
J gene: TRBJ1-6
D gene: TRBD1
clone size: .
CDR3 protein: CSAKGQGHNSPLHF
CDR3 DNA: TGCAGTGCGAAGGGACAGGGCCATAATTCACCCCTCCACTTT

V gene: TRBV6-1
J gene: TRBJ2-7
D gene: .
clone size: few
CDR3 protein: CASSGTPSYEQYF
CDR3 DNA: TGTGCCAGCAGCGGGACTCCATCCTACGAGCAGTACTTC

V gene: TRBV2
J gene: TRBJ2-1
D gene: .
clone size: .
CDR3 protein: CTSSQDNEQFF
CDR3 DNA: TGTACCAGCAGTCAGGACAATGAGCAGTTCTTC

V gene: TRBV28
J gene: TRBJ1-6
D gene: .
clone size: many
CDR3 protein: CASSLLQGAGSPLHF
CDR3 DNA: TGTGCCAGCAGTTTATTGCAGGGCGCGGGTTCACCCCTCCACTTT

V gene: TRBV28
J gene: TRBJ1-3
D gene: .
clone size: .
CDR3 protein: CASRGGGSGNTIYF
CDR3 DNA: TGTGCCAGCAGGGGAGGGGGCTCTGGAAACACCATATATTTT

V gene: TRBV20-1
J gene: TRBJ2-7
D gene: .
clone size: .
CDR3 protein: CSARAGQSSYEQYF
CDR3 DNA: TGCAGTGCTAGGGCGGGACAGTCATCCTACGAGCAGTACTTC

V gene: TRBV20-1
J gene: TRBJ2-1
D gene: TRBD2
clone size: .
CDR3 protein: CSAPGLAGSYNEQFF
CDR3 DNA: TGCAGTGCTCCCGGACTAGCGGGCTCGTACAATGAGCAGTTCTTC

V gene: TRBV20-1
J gene: TRBJ1-2
D gene: TRBD1
clone size: .
CDR3 protein: CSAGAGTGPNGYTF
CDR3 DNA: TGCAGTGCTGGGGCGGGGACAGGGCCCAATGGCTACACCTTC

V gene: TRBV12-3/TRBV12-4
J gene: TRBJ1-1
D gene: TRBD1
clone size: many
CDR3 protein: CASSFKGGAGGTEAFF
CDR3 DNA: TGTGCCAGCAGTTTTAAAGGGGGCGCGGGAGGCACTGAAGCTTTCTTT

V gene: TRBV10-3
J gene: TRBJ2-7
D gene: .
clone size: .
CDR3 protein: CAISDLGKGSSYEQYF
CDR3 DNA: TGTGCCATCAGTGATTTAGGGAAAGGTTCCTCCTACGAGCAGTACTTC

V gene: TRBV5-6
J gene: TRBJ2-7
D gene: TRBD2
clone size: .
CDR3 protein: CASTGGGAYEQYF
CDR3 DNA: TGTGCCAGCACGGGCGGGGGGGCCTACGAGCAGTACTTC

V gene: TRBV6-1
J gene: TRBJ1-1
D gene: TRBD1
clone size: .
CDR3 protein: CASSPGRDRGNTEAFF
CDR3 DNA: TGTGCCAGCAGCCCGGGGCGGGACAGGGGAAACACTGAAGCTTTCTTT

V gene: TRBV7-2
J gene: TRBJ2-5
D gene: .
clone size: many
CDR3 protein: CASSPLARTARAETQYF
CDR3 DNA: TGTGCCAGCAGCCCCCTAGCCAGGACAGCAAGAGCAGAGACCCAGTACTTC

V gene: TRBV19
J gene: TRBJ2-7
D gene: .
clone size: .
CDR3 protein: CASSRYGFDDEQYF
CDR3 DNA: TGTGCCAGTAGTCGATACGGGTTTGACGACGAGCAGTACTTC

V gene: TRBV6-6
J gene: TRBJ1-2
D gene: .
clone size: .
CDR3 protein: CASSYSNLGANYGYTF
CDR3 DNA: TGTGCCAGCAGTTACTCGAATCTGGGAGCTAACTATGGCTACACCTTC